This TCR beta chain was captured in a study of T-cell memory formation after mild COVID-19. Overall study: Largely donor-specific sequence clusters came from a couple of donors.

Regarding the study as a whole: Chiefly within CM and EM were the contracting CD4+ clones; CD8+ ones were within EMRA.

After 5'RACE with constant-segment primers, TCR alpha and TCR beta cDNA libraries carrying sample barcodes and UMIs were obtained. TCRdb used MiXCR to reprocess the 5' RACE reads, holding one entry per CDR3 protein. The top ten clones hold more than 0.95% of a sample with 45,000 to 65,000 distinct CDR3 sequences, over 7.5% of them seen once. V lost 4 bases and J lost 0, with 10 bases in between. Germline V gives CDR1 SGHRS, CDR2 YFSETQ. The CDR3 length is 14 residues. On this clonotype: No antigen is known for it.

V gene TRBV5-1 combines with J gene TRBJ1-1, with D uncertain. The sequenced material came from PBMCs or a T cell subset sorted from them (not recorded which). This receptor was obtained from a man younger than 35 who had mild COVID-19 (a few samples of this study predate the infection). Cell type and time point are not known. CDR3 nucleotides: TGCGCCAGCAGCCAGGACGGTCTGAACACTGAAGCTTTCTTT. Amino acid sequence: CASSQDGLNTEAFF.